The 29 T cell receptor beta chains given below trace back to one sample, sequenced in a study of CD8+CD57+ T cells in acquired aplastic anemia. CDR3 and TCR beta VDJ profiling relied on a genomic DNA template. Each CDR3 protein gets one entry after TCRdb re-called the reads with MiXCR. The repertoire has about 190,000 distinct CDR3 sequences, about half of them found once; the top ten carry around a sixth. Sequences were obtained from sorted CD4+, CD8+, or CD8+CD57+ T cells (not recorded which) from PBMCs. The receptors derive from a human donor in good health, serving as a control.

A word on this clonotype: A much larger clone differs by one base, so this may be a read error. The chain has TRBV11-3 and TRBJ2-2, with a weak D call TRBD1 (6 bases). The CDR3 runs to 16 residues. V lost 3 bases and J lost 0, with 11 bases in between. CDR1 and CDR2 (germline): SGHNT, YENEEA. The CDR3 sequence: CASSLSGAANTGELFF. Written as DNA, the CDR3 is TGTGCCAGCAGCTTGTCAGGGGCCGCGAACACCGGGGAGCTGTTTTTT.

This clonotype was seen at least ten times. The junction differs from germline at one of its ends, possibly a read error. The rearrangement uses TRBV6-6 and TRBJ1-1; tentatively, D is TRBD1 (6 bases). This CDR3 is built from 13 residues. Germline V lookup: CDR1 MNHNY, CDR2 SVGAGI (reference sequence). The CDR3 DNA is TGTGCCAGCAGTTTAGGCCAGGGGACAACATTACACTTT. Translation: CASSLGQGTTLHF.

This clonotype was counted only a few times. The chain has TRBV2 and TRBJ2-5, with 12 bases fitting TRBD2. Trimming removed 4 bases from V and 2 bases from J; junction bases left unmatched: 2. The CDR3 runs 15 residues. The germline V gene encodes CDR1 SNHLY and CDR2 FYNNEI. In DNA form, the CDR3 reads TGTGCCAGCAGTGGAGGGACTAGCGGGCAAGAGACCCAGTACTTC. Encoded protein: CASSGGTSGQETQYF.

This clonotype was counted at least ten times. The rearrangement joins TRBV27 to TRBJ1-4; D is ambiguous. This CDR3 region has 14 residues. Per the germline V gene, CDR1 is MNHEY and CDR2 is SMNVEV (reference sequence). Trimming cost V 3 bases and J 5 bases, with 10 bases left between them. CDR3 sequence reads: CASSFGQANEKLFF. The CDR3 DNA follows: TGTGCCAGCAGTTTCGGTCAGGCAAATGAAAAACTGTTTTTT. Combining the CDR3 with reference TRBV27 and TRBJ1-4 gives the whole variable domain EAQVTQNPRYLITVTGKKLTVTCSQNMNHEYMSWYRQDPGLGLRQIYYSMNVEVTDKGDVPEGYKVSRKEKRNFPLILESPSPNQTSLYFCASSFGQANEKLFFGSGTQLSVL.

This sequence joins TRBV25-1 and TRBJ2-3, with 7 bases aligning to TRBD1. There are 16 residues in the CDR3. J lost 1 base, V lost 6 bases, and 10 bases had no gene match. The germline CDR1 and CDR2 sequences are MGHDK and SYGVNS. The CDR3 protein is CASRVREGQGTDTQYF. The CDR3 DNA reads TGTGCCAGCAGGGTAAGGGAAGGACAGGGCACAGATACGCAGTATTTT.

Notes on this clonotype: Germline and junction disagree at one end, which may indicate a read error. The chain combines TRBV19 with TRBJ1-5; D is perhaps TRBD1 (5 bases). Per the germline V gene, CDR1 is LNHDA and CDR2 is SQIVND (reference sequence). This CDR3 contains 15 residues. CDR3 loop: CASSIESWGNRPQHF. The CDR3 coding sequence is TGTGCCAGTAGTATAGAGTCTTGGGGCAATCGGCCCCAGCACTTT.

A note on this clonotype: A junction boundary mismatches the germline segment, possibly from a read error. In DNA form, the CDR3 reads TGCGCCAGCAGCCTGGCTGGACAGGAGAATTCACCCCTCCACTTT. This encodes CASSLAGQENSPLHF. The rearrangement joins TRBV7-9 to TRBJ1-6, with 7 bases identical to TRBD1. Germline CDR1 SEHNR, CDR2 FQNEAQ (reference sequence). The CDR3 sequence is 15 residues long. The full variable domain, its missing parts supplied by reference TRBV7-9 and TRBJ1-6, is DTGVSQNPRHKITKRGQNVTFRCDPISEHNRLYWYRQTLGQGPEFLTYFQNEAQLEKSRLLSDRFSAERPKGSFSTLEIQRTEQGDSAMYLCASSLAGQENSPLHFGNGTRLTVT.

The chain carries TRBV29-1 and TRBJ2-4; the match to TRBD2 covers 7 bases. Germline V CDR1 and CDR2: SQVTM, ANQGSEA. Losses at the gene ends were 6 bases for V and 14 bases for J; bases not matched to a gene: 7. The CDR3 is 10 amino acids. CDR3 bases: TGCAGCGTCCTTTGGGACTACGAGTACTTC. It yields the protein CSVLWDYEYF.

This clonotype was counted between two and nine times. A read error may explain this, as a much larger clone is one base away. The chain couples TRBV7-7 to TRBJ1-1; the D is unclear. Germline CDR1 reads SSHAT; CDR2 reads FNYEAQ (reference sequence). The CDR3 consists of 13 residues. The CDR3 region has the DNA TGTGCTAGCGTCCGGAGTTTGAACACTGAAGCTTTCTTT. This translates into CASVRSLNTEAFF.

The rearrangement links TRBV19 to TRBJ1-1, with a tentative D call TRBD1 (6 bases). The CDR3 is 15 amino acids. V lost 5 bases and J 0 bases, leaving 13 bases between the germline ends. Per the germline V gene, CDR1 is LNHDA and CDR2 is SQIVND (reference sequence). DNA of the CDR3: TGTGCCAGTAGTTCCAGCAACAGGGTGAACACTGAAGCTTTCTTT. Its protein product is CASSSSNRVNTEAFF.

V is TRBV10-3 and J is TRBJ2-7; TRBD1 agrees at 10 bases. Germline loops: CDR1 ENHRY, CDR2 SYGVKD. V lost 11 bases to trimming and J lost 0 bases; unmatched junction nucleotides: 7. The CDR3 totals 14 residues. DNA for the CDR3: TGTGCCTCGACCGGGACAGGGGCCTCCTACGAGCAGTACTTC. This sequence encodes CASTGTGASYEQYF.

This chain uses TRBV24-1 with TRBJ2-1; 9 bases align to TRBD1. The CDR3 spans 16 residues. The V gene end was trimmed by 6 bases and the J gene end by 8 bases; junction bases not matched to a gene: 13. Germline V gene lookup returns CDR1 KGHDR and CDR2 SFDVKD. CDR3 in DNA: TGTGCCACCAGTTCCTTCACCCGGGACAGGGTCTATGAGCAGTTCTTC. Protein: CATSSFTRDRVYEQFF.

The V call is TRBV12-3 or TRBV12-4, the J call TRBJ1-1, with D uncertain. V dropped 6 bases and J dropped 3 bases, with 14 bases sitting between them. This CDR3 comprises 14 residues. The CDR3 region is CASSDRTAYTEAFF. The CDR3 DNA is TGTGCCAGCAGCGATAGGACGGCGTACACTGAAGCTTTCTTT.

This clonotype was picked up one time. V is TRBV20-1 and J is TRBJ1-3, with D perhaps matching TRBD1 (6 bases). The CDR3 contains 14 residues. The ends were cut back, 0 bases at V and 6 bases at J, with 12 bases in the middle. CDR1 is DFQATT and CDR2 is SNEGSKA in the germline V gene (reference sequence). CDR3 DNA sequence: TGCAGTGCTAGAGATCGGACAGCGCTAAACACCATATATTTT. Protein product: CSARDRTALNTIYF.

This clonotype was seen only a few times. This CDR3 reads CATSSSRGLGSYEQYF. The CDR3 DNA reads as TGTGCCACCAGCTCCTCGCGGGGGCTGGGGTCCTACGAGCAGTACTTC. The chain joins TRBV15 to TRBJ2-7; tentatively, D is TRBD2 (7 bases). Germline V CDR1 and CDR2: LNHNV, YYDKDF (reference sequence). The CDR3 covers 16 residues. V was shortened by 5 bases and J by 1 base, with 18 bases between the two germline ends.

The CDR3 DNA follows: TGTGCCAGCAGTCAAGGGCCGGAGACCCAGTACTTC. Encoded protein: CASSQGPETQYF. The genes are TRBV5-6 and TRBJ2-5; D is undetermined. Trimming left V 5 bases short and J 5 bases short, with 10 bases between. Germline V gene lookup returns CDR1 SGHDT and CDR2 YYEEEE. The CDR3 loop spans 12 amino acids.

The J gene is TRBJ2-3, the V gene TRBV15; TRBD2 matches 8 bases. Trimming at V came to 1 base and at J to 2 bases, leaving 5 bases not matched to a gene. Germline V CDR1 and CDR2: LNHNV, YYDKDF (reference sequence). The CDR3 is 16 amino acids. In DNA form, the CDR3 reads TGTGCCACCAGCAGAGTGGCGGGGGGATACACAGATACGCAGTATTTT. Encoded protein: CATSRVAGGYTDTQYF.

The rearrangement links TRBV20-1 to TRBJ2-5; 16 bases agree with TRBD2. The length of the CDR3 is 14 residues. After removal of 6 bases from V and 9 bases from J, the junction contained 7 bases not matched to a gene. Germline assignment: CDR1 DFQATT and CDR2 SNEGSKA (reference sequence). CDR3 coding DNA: TGCAGTGCCGGAGGGACTAGCGGGAGGGGGGCCCAGTACTTC. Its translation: CSAGGTSGRGAQYF.

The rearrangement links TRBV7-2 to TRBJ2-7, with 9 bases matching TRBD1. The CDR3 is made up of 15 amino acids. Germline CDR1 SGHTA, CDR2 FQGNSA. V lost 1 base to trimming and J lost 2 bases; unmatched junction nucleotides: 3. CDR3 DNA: TGTGCCAGCAGCTTAGACAGGGGGCGCCCCTACGAGCAGTACTTC. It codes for CASSLDRGRPYEQYF.

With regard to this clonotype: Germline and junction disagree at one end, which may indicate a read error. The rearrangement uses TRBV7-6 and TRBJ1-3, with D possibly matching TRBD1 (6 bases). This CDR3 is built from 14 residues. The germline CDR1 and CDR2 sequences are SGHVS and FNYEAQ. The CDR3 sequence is CASSLGRGGTTIYF. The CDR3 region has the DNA TGTGCCAGCAGCTTAGGCAGGGGAGGAACCACCATATATTTT.

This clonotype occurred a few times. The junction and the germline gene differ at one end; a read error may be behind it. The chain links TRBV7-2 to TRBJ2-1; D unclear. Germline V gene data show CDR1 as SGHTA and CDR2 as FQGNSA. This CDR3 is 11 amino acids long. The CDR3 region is CASSSGSSRLF. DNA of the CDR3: TGTGCCAGCAGCTCCGGGTCTTCCCGCCTCTTC.

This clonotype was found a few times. CDR3: CASSGERQGREKLFF. CDR3 in DNA: TGTGCCAGCAGCGGGGAGCGACAGGGCAGAGAAAAACTGTTTTTT. The chain uses TRBV9 and TRBJ1-4, with 7 bases lining up with TRBD1. The germline CDR1 and CDR2 sequences are SGDLS and YYNGEE. This CDR3 has 15 residues. J gave up 8 bases and V 3 bases, and 10 bases lay outside the gene matches.

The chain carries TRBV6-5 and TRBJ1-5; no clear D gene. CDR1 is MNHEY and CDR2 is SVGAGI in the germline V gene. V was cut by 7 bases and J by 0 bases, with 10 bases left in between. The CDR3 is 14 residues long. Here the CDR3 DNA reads TGTGCCAGCATTGAGGGATATAGCAATCAGCCCCAGCATTTT. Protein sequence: CASIEGYSNQPQHF.

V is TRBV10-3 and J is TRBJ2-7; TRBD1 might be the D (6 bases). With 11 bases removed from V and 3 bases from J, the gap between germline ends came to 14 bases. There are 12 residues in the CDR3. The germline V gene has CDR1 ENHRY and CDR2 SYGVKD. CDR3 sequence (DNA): TGTGCCGCGCGACAGGAACGCTACGAGCAGTACTTC. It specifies CAARQERYEQYF.

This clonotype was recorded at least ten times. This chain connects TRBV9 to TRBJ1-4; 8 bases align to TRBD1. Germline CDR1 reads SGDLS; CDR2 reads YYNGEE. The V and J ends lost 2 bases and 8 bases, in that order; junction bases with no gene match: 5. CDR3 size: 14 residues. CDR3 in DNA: TGTGCCAGCAGCGTTACAGGGGGAGACGAAAAACTGTTTTTT. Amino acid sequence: CASSVTGGDEKLFF.

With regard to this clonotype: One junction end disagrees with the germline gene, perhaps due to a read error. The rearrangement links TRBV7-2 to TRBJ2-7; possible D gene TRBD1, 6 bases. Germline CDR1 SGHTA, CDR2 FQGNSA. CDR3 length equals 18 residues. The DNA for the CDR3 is TGCGCCAGCAGCCAAGAAGACTATAGGACAGTACGAGGGTACGAGCAGTACTTC. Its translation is CASSQEDYRTVRGYEQYF.

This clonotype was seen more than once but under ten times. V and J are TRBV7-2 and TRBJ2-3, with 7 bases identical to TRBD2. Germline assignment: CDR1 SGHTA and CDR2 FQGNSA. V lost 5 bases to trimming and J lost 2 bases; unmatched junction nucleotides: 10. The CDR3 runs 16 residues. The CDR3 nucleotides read TGTGCCAGCAGCCCCCCCGGACTAGGATCCACAGATACGCAGTATTTT. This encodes CASSPPGLGSTDTQYF.

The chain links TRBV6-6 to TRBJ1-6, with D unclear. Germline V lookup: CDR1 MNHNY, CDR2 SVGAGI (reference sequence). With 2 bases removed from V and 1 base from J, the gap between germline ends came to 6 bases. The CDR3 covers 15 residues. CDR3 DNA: TGTGCCAGCAGTTACGACCTTTCCTATAATTCACCCCTCCACTTT. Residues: CASSYDLSYNSPLHF.

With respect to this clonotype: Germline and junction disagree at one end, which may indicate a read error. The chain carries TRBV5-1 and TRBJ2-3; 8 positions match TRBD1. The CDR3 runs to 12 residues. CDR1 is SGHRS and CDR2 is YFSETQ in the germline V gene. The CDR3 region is CASRLDRAAQYF. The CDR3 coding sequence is TGCGCCAGCAGGTTGGACAGGGCGGCGCAGTATTTT. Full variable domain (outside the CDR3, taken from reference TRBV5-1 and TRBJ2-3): KAGVTQTPRYLIKTRGQQVTLSCSPISGHRSVSWYQQTPGQGLQFLFEYFSETQRNKGNFPGRFSGRQFSNSRSEMNVSTLELGDSALYLCASRLDRAAQYFGPGTRLTVL.